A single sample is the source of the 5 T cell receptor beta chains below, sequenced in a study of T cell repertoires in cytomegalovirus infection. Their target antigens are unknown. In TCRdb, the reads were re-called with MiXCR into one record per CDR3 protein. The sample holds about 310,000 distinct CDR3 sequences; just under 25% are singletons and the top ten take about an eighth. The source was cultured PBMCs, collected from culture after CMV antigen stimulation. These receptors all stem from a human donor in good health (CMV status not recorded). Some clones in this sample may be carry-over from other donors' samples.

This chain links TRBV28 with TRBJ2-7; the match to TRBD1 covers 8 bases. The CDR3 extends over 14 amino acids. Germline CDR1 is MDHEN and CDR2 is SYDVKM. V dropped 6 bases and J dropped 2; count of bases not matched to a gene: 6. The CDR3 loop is CASSPPTGAYEQYF. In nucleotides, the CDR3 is TGTGCCAGCAGCCCCCCGACAGGGGCCTACGAGCAGTACTTC. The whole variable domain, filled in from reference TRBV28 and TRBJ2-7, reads DVKVTQSSRYLVKRTGEKVFLECVQDMDHENMFWYRQDPGLGLRLIYFSYDVKMKEKGDIPEGYSVSREKKERFSLILESASTNQTSMYLCASSPPTGAYEQYFGPGTRLTVT.

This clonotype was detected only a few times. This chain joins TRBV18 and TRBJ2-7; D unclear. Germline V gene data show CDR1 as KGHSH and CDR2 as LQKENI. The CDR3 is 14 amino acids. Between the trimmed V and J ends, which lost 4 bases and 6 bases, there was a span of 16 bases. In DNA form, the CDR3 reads TGTGCCAGCTCACAAAACCCGCCGGAAGGCGAGCAGTACGTC. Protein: CASSQNPPEGEQYV.

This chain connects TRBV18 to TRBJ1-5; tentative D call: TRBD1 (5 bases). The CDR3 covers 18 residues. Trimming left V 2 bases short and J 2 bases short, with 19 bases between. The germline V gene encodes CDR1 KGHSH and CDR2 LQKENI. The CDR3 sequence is CASSPDSRDLIRNQPQHF. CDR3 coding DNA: TGTGCCAGCTCACCAGACTCCCGGGACCTAATCCGCAATCAGCCCCAGCATTTT.

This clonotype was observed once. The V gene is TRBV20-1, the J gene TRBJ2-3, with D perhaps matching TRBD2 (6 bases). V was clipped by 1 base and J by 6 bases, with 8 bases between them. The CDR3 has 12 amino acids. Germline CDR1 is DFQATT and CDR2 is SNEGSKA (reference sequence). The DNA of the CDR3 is TGCAGTGCTAGAGGGAGCGGGGATACGCAGTATTTT. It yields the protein CSARGSGDTQYF.

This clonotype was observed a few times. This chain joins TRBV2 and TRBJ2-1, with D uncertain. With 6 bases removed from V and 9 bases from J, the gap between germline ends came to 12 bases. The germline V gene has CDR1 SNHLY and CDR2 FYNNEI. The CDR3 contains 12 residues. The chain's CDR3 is CASSGRLGEQFF. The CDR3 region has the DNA TGTGCCAGCAGCGGACGGCTGGGTGAGCAGTTCTTC.